Below are 24 T cell receptor beta chains sequenced from a single sample in a study of blood T cell repertoires in COVID-19. Libraries were prepared by immunoSEQ multiplex PCR; TCRdb keeps only in-frame clonotypes and omits some of them. The data contain about 98,000 clones, roughly 87% of them singletons. Sample: peripheral blood. These receptors all come from a man aged 65-85 years with acute or convalescent COVID-19.

The chain employs TRBV7-8 and TRBJ1-2, with 9 bases lining up with TRBD1. The CDR3 has 16 amino acids. J gave up 3 bases and V 5 bases, and 10 bases lay outside the gene matches. In germline, CDR1 is SGHVS, CDR2 FQNEAQ. CDR3 DNA: TGTGCCAGCAGCCCCGGGGGACAGGGCGGGCACTATGGCTACACCTTC. This translates into CASSPGGQGGHYGYTF.

The chain uses TRBV19 and TRBJ1-5, with D perhaps matching TRBD1 (6 bases). V was clipped by 7 bases and J by 4 bases, with 23 bases between them. Germline V lookup: CDR1 LNHDA, CDR2 SQIVND (reference sequence). The CDR3 sequence is 17 residues long. CDR3 protein: CASKRGRRDEGNQPQHF. In DNA, the CDR3 is TGTGCCAGTAAGCGGGGGCGCCGGGATGAGGGTAATCAGCCCCAGCATTTT. The full variable domain, its missing parts supplied by reference TRBV19 and TRBJ1-5, is DGGITQSPKYLFRKEGQNVTLSCEQNLNHDAMYWYRQDPGQGLRLIYYSQIVNDFQKGDIAEGYSVSREKKESFPLTVTSAQKNPTAFYLCASKRGRRDEGNQPQHFGDGTRLSIL.

This clone showed up just once. CDR3 sequence reads: CASSDSLVVSYNEQFF. The CDR3 nucleotides are TGTGCCAGCAGTGACTCCCTAGTCGTCTCCTACAATGAGCAGTTCTTC. The V gene is TRBV6-4, the J gene TRBJ2-1; D remains ambiguous. Germline CDR1 reads MRHNA; CDR2 reads SNTAGT. The CDR3 contains 16 residues. Trimming cost V 0 bases and J 0 bases, with 9 bases left between them.

The chain combines TRBV7-2 with TRBJ2-3; TRBD2 matches at 11 bases. The CDR3 spans 16 residues. Looked up from germline, CDR1 is SGHTA and CDR2 is FQGNSA. Trimming at V came to 1 base and at J to 5 bases, leaving 5 bases not matched to a gene. The CDR3 is CASSLVAGGPEDTQYF. The CDR3 DNA reads as TGTGCCAGCAGCTTAGTAGCGGGGGGGCCGGAAGATACGCAGTATTTT.

V is TRBV6-5 and J is TRBJ2-3; 9 nucleotides match TRBD2. This CDR3 region has 15 residues. Trimming removed 7 bases from V and 2 bases from J; junction bases left unmatched: 7. Germline CDR1 reads MNHEY; CDR2 reads SVGAGI. The CDR3 is CASTVAGAHTDTQYF. DNA for the CDR3: TGTGCCAGCACGGTAGCGGGGGCTCACACAGATACGCAGTATTTT.

J is TRBJ1-1 and V is TRBV5-1; 9 bases agree with TRBD1. Germline CDR1 is SGHRS and CDR2 is YFSETQ. The CDR3 extends over 14 amino acids. Trimming at V came to 6 bases and at J to 3 bases, leaving 6 bases not matched to a gene. CDR3 in amino acids: CASKGTGWYTEAFF. CDR3 sequence (DNA): TGCGCCAGCAAGGGGACAGGGTGGTACACTGAAGCTTTCTTT.

The chain has TRBV7-9 and TRBJ2-3; the match to TRBD1 covers 10 bases. This CDR3 has 16 residues. Trimming at V came to 0 bases and at J to 4 bases, leaving 4 bases not matched to a gene. Germline CDR1 and CDR2: SEHNR and FQNEAQ (reference sequence). Here the CDR3 reads CASSLAQGQGSDTQYF. The CDR3, as DNA: TGTGCCAGCAGCTTAGCGCAGGGACAGGGGTCAGATACGCAGTATTTT.

Here the CDR3 reads CASSSGGFSNYGYTF. CDR3 nucleotides: TGTGCCAGCAGTTCCGGGGGTTTTTCCAACTATGGCTACACCTTC. The gene calls are TRBV6-5 and TRBJ1-2, with D tentatively TRBD1 (5 bases). The CDR3 extends over 15 amino acids. Trimming removed 4 bases at V and 2 bases at J, with 14 bases between. The V gene's germline CDR1 is MNHEY and CDR2 SVGAGI.

The rearrangement uses TRBV6-9 and TRBJ1-2, with 7 bases that match TRBD1. This CDR3 spans 16 amino acids. The germline V gene has CDR1 MNHGY and CDR2 SVAAGI. Germline trimming cut 7 bases from V and 1 base from J; bases unmatched to any gene: 12. CDR3 coding DNA: TGTGCCAGCAAGATGGGGGACAGTAGGAGTAACTATGGCTACACCTTC. The encoded protein is CASKMGDSRSNYGYTF.

The J gene is TRBJ2-7, the V gene TRBV3-1 (or the pseudogene TRBV3-2); TRBD2 agrees at 9 bases. Per germline, CDR1 LGHDT and CDR2 YNNKEL (reference sequence). The CDR3 length is 16 residues. The V segment lost 4 bases and the J segment 3 bases; nucleotides outside the gene matches: 10. The DNA for the CDR3 is TGTGCCAGCAGCCGGGGGAGAGGGACTAGCCTCTACGAGCAGTACTTC. Its protein product is CASSRGRGTSLYEQYF.

The chain links TRBV9 to TRBJ1-2; TRBD1 matches at 12 bases. Germline trimming cut 3 bases from V and 2 bases from J; bases unmatched to any gene: 5. Per the germline V gene, CDR1 is SGDLS and CDR2 is YYNGEE. This CDR3 has 16 residues. CDR3 protein: CASSDPGTGGNYGYTF. The CDR3 nucleotides are TGTGCCAGCAGCGATCCCGGGACAGGGGGCAACTATGGCTACACCTTC.

The count of this clone is one. The rearrangement links TRBV2 to TRBJ2-1, with 15 bases aligning to TRBD2. There are 17 residues in the CDR3. CDR1 and CDR2 from the germline V gene are SNHLY and FYNNEI. V was pared by 6 bases and J by 8 bases, with 11 bases of the junction left unmatched. As DNA, the CDR3 is TGTGCCAGCAGGTGGACTAGCGGGGGGGCTAATGTGGATGAGCAGTTCTTC. This codes for CASRWTSGGANVDEQFF.

The V gene is TRBV9, the J gene TRBJ1-6; 10 nucleotides match TRBD1. Trimming at V came to 3 bases and at J to 14 bases, leaving 5 bases not matched to a gene. This CDR3 contains 13 residues. The germline gives CDR1 SGDLS, CDR2 YYNGEE. The CDR3 DNA reads as TGTGCCAGCAGCGGGACAGGGGGTCGAACCCTCCACTTT. It specifies CASSGTGGRTLHF.

The gene calls are TRBV19 and TRBJ1-2, with TRBD1 matching 8 bases. Germline V gene lookup returns CDR1 LNHDA and CDR2 SQIVND (reference sequence). This CDR3 contains 13 residues. V lost 5 bases and J lost 6; bases outside the gene matches: 5. The CDR3 coding sequence is TGTGCCAGTAGTGTCTTACAGGGGGATGGCTACACCTTC. Its protein product is CASSVLQGDGYTF.

The chain recombines TRBV28 with TRBJ1-5; D ambiguous. The CDR3 runs 13 residues. Trimming cost V 5 bases and J 1 base, with 6 bases left between them. Germline-derived CDR1 and CDR2 are MDHEN and SYDVKM. In DNA, the CDR3 is TGTGCCAGCAGTCACAGCAGCAATCAGCCCCAGCATTTT. Amino acid sequence: CASSHSSNQPQHF. The whole variable domain, filled in from reference TRBV28 and TRBJ1-5, reads DVKVTQSSRYLVKRTGEKVFLECVQDMDHENMFWYRQDPGLGLRLIYFSYDVKMKEKGDIPEGYSVSREKKERFSLILESASTNQTSMYLCASSHSSNQPQHFGDGTRLSIL.

The chain has TRBV21-1 and TRBJ2-3; TRBD1, as called in the table, went unchecked against the DNA. TRBV21-1 is labeled a pseudogene. The CDR3 runs 16 residues. The CDR3 is CASSNPGAISTDTQYF. Here the CDR3 DNA reads TGTGCCAGCAGCAACCCTGGGGCGATATCAACAGATACGCAGTATTTT.

The rearrangement joins TRBV18 to TRBJ1-4; 8 nucleotides agree with TRBD1. The CDR3 totals 18 residues. Germline CDR1 reads KGHSH; CDR2 reads LQKENI. Trimming at V came to 1 base and at J to 4 bases, leaving 11 bases not matched to a gene. The CDR3 spells CASSPQRQGKAVNEKLFF. CDR3 coding DNA: TGTGCCAGCTCACCACAGAGACAGGGGAAAGCTGTTAATGAAAAACTGTTTTTT.

The chain couples TRBV3-1 (or the pseudogene TRBV3-2) to TRBJ1-5, with 7 bases aligning to TRBD1. Germline V gives CDR1 LGHDT, CDR2 YNNKEL (reference sequence). Germline trimming cut 6 bases from V and 6 bases from J; bases unmatched to any gene: 8. The length of the CDR3 is 14 residues. The CDR3 bases are TGTGCCAGCAGTCAGACAGGGTCGTTTCAGCCCCAGCATTTT. The encoded protein is CASSQTGSFQPQHF.

The chain carries TRBV2 and TRBJ2-1; TRBD2 matches 8 bases. CDR1 is SNHLY, CDR2 FYNNEI, per germline. The CDR3 covers 15 residues. After removal of 2 bases from V and 9 bases from J, the junction contained 9 bases not matched to a gene. The CDR3 nucleotides are TGTGCCAGCAGTGAACAACGGGGGGGGTTGGGTGAGCAGTTCTTC. It yields the protein CASSEQRGGLGEQFF.

This chain connects TRBV12-3 or TRBV12-4 to TRBJ1-1; tentatively, D is TRBD1 (6 bases). V gave up 8 bases and J gave up 6 bases, with 16 bases separating them. CDR3 length: 13 residues. The CDR3 loop is CASGPTGRAEAFF. CDR3 nucleotide sequence: TGTGCCAGCGGGCCTACAGGGAGGGCTGAAGCTTTCTTT.

The chain employs TRBV11-2 and TRBJ2-5; tentatively, D is TRBD1 (5 bases). V shed 4 bases and J shed 10 bases, with 13 bases lying between them. The CDR3 is 12 residues long. Germline V gene data show CDR1 as SGHAT and CDR2 as FQNNGV. The CDR3 is CASSSGRGGQYF. The CDR3, as DNA: TGTGCCAGCAGCTCAGGAAGGGGTGGCCAGTACTTC.

The CDR3 region has the DNA TGTGCCAGCAGCTCGGACTTGAACACTGAAGCTTTCTTT. As protein: CASSSDLNTEAFF. The chain joins TRBV5-6 to TRBJ1-1; D remains ambiguous. The CDR3 consists of 13 residues. Germline V gene data show CDR1 as SGHDT and CDR2 as YYEEEE. The V gene lost 3 bases and the J gene lost 0 bases, with 6 bases spanning the gap.

Turning to this clone: Germline and junction disagree at one end, which may indicate a read error. This rearrangement joins TRBV7-7 to TRBJ2-5; 7 nucleotides line up with TRBD2. The CDR3 has 14 amino acids. Per the germline V gene, CDR1 is SSHAT and CDR2 is FNYEAQ (reference sequence). Written as DNA, the CDR3 is TGTGCTAGCAGCACCATGGGGGGGGAAGAGACCCAGTACTTC. Amino acids: CASSTMGGEETQYF.

The chain joins TRBV5-1 to TRBJ1-1; D call uncertain. Trimming left V 4 bases short and J 4 bases short, with 11 bases between. There are 13 residues in the CDR3. The germline V gene encodes CDR1 SGHRS and CDR2 YFSETQ. The CDR3 sequence is CASSPHVGTEAFF. The CDR3 nucleotides read TGCGCCAGCAGCCCACACGTTGGCACTGAAGCTTTCTTT.